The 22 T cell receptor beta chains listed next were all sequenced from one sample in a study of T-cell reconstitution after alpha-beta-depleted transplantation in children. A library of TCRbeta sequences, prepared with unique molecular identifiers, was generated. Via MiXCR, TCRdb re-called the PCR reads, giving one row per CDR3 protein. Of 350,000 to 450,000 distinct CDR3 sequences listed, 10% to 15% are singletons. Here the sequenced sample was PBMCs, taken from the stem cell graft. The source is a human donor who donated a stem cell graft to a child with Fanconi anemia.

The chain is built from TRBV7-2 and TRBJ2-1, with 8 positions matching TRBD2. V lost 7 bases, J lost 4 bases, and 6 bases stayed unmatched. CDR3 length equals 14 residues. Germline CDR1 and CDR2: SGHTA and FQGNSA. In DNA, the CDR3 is TGTGCCAGCACAAGTAGCGGGACTTACAATGAGCAGTTCTTC. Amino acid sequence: CASTSSGTYNEQFF.

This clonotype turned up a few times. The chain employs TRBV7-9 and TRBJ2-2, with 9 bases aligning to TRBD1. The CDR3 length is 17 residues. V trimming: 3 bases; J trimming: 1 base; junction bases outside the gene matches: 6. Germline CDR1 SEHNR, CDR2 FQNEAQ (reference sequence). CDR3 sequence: CASSLPGQGLNTGELFF. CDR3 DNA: TGTGCCAGCAGCTTGCCGGGACAGGGCTTGAACACCGGGGAGCTGTTTTTT.

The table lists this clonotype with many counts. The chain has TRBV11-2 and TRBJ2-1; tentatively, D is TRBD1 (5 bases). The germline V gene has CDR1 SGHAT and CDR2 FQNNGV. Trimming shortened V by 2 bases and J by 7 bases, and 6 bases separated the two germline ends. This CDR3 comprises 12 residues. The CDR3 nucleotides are TGTGCCAGCAGCTTAAAGGGGAATGAGCAGTTCTTC. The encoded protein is CASSLKGNEQFF. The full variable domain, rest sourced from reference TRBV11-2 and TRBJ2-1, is EAGVAQSPRYKIIEKRQSVAFWCNPISGHATLYWYQQILGQGPKLLIQFQNNGVVDDSQLPKDRFSAERLKGVDSTLKIQPAKLEDSAVYLCASSLKGNEQFFGPGTRLTVL.

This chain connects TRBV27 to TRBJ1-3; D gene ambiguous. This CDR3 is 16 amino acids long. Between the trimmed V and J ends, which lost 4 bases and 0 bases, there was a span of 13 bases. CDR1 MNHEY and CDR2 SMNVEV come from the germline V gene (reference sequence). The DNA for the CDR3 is TGTGCCAGCAGTTCTTCACCGCCGACCTCTGGAAACACCATATATTTT. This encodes CASSSSPPTSGNTIYF.

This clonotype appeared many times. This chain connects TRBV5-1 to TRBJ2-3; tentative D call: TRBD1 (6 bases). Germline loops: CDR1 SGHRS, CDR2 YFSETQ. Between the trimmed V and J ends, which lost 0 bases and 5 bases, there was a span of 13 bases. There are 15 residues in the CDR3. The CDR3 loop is CASSLAGQSGDTQYF. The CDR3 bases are TGCGCCAGCAGCTTGGCCGGACAGTCAGGAGATACGCAGTATTTT.

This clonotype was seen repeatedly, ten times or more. The CDR3 region has the DNA TGCGCCAGCAGCTTAATCCCTAAGACCACAGATACGCAGTATTTT. It translates to CASSLIPKTTDTQYF. The V gene is TRBV5-1, the J gene TRBJ2-3; D not resolved. Germline V gives CDR1 SGHRS, CDR2 YFSETQ. CDR3 size: 15 residues. V dropped 2 bases and J dropped 2 bases, with 12 bases sitting between them.

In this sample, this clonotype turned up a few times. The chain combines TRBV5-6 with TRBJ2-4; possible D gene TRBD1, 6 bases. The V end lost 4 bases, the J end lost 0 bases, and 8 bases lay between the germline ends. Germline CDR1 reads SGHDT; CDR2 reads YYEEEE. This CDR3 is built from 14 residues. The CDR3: CASSGGIAKNIQYF. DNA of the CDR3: TGTGCCAGCAGCGGGGGCATAGCCAAAAACATTCAGTACTTC. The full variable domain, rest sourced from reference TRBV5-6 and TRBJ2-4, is DAGVTQSPTHLIKTRGQQVTLRCSPKSGHDTVSWYQQALGQGPQFIFQYYEEEERQRGNFPDRFSGHQFPNYSSELNVNALLLGDSALYLCASSGGIAKNIQYFGAGTRLSVL.

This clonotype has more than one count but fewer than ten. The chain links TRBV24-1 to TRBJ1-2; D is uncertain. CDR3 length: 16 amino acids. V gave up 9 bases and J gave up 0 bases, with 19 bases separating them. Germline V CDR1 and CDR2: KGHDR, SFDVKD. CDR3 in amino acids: CATFRPKVRPNYGYTF. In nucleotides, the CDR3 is TGTGCCACCTTTCGGCCCAAAGTTAGACCTAACTATGGCTACACCTTC.

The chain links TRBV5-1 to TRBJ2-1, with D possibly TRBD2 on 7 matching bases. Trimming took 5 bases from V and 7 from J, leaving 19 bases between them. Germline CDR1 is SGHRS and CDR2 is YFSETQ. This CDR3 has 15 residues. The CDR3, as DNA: TGCGCCAGCAGTCTTCTGCCGGGGGGCTCTAATGAGCAGTTCTTC. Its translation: CASSLLPGGSNEQFF.

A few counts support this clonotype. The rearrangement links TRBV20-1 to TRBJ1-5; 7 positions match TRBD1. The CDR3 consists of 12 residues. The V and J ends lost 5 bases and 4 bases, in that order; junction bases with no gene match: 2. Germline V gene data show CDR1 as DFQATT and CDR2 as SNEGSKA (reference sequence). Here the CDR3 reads CSALDRNQPQHF. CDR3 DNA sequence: TGCAGTGCTCTGGACAGGAATCAGCCCCAGCATTTT.

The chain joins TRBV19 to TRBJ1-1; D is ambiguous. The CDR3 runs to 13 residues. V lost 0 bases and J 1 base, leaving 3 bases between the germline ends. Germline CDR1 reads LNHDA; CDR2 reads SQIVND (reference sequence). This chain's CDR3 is CASSIEPNTEAFF. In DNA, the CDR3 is TGTGCCAGTAGTATAGAGCCGAACACTGAAGCTTTCTTT.

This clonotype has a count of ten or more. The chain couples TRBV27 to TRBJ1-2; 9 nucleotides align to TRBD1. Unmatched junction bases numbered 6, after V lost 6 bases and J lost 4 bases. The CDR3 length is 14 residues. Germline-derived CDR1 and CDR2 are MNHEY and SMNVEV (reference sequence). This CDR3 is CASRLTGGLYGYTF. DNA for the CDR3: TGTGCCAGCAGACTAACAGGGGGCCTCTATGGCTACACCTTC.

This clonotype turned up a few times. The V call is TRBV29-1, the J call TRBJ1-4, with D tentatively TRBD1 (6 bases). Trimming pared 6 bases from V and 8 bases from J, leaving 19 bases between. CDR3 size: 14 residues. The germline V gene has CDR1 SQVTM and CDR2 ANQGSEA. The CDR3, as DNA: TGCAGCGTCAGGGGCCCTCAGTCCTCCGAAAAACTGTTTTTT. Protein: CSVRGPQSSEKLFF.

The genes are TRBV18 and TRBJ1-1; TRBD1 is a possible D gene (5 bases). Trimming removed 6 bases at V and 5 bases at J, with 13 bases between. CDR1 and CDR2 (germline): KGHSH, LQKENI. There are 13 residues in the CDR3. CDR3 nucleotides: TGTGCCAGCTCGGGGGTGAGTAGGACTGAAGCTTTCTTT. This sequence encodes CASSGVSRTEAFF. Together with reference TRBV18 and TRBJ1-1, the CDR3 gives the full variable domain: NAGVMQNPRHLVRRRGQEARLRCSPMKGHSHVYWYRQLPEEGLKFMVYLQKENIIDESGMPKERFSAEFPKEGPSILRIQQVVRGDSAAYFCASSGVSRTEAFFGQGTRLTVV.

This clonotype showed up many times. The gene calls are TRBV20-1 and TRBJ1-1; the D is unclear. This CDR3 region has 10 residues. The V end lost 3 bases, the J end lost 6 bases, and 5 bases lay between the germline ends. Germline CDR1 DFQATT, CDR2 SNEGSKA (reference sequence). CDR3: CSASRAEAFF. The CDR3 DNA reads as TGCAGTGCTAGTCGCGCTGAAGCTTTCTTT.

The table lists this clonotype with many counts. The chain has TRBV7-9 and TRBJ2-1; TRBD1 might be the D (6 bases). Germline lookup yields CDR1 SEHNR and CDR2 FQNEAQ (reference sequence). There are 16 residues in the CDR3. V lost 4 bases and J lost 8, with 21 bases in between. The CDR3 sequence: CASSSSLRGFSDEQFF. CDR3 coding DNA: TGTGCCAGCAGCTCCTCGCTCAGGGGATTTAGCGATGAGCAGTTCTTC.

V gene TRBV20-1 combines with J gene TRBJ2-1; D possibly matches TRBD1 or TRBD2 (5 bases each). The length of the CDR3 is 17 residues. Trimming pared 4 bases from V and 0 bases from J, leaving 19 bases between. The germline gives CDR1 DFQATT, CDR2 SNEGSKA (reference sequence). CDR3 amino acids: CSATGTEAVRSYNEQFF. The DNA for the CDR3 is TGCAGTGCTACCGGGACGGAAGCGGTCCGCTCCTACAATGAGCAGTTCTTC.

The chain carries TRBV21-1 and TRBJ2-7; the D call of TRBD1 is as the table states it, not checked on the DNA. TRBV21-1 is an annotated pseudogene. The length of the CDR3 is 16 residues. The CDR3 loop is CASSKVSGQRFYEQYF. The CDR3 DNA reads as TGTGCCAGCAGCAAAGTCTCAGGACAGAGATTCTACGAGCAGTACTTC.

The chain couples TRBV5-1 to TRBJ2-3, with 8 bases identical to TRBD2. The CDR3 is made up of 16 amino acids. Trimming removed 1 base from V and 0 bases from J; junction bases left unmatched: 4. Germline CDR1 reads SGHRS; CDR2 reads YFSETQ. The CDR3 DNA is TGCGCCAGCAGCTTGTTCAGCGGGGGAAGCACAGATACGCAGTATTTT. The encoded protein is CASSLFSGGSTDTQYF.

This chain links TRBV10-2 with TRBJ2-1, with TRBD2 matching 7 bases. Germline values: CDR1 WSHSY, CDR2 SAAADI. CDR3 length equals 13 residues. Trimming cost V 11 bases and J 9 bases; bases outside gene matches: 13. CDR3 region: CASARTSSGEQFF. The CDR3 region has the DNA TGCGCCTCAGCCCGGACTAGTAGCGGTGAGCAGTTCTTC.

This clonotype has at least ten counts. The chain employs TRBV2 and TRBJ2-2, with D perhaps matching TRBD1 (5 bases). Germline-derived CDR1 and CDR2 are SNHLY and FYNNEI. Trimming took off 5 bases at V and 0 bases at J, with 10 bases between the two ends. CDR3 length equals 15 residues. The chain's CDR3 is CASSPGYANTGELFF. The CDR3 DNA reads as TGTGCCAGCAGTCCAGGGTACGCGAACACCGGGGAGCTGTTTTTT.

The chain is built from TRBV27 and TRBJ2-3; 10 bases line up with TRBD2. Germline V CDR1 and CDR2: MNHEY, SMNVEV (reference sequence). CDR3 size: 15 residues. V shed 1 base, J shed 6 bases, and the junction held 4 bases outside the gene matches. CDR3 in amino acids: CASSLLAGGVDTQYF. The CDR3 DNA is TGTGCCAGCAGTTTATTAGCGGGGGGCGTCGATACGCAGTATTTT.